These 6 T cell receptor beta chains were all obtained from the same sample, sequenced in a study of cytomegalovirus exposure and HLA in healthy donors. Amplification used 60 Vbeta primers and 13 Jbeta primers. Some clones are missing from TCRdb's copy, which holds only in-frame ones; the method was immunoSEQ multiplex PCR. The sample has 120,000 or so clones, 75% seen once. Sequencing was performed on PBMCs. The receptors were gathered from a woman between 45 and 65 years old in good health and CMV-seronegative.

Only a few counts were recorded for this clone. CDR3 sequence: CASSQAVQQGYEQYF. In DNA form, the CDR3 reads TGCGCCAGCAGCCAAGCAGTACAGCAGGGCTACGAGCAGTACTTC. V gene TRBV4-3 combines with J gene TRBJ2-7, with D possibly being TRBD1 (5 bases). CDR1 is LGHNA, CDR2 YSLEER, per germline. V was cut by 1 base and J by 3 bases, with 13 bases left in between. The CDR3 is 15 residues long.

This chain links TRBV27 with TRBJ2-7, with D possibly matching TRBD2 (5 bases). The CDR3 extends over 16 amino acids. Per germline, CDR1 MNHEY and CDR2 SMNVEV (reference sequence). With 0 bases removed from V and 3 bases from J, the gap between germline ends came to 15 bases. CDR3 DNA sequence: TGTGCCAGCAGTTTATCCTTCGGTAGCGCCTACTACGAGCAGTACTTC. Its protein is CASSLSFGSAYYEQYF.

This clone has more than one count but fewer than ten. The rearrangement joins TRBV7-2 to TRBJ2-1; the match to TRBD2 covers 7 bases. The CDR3 contains 16 residues. Per the germline V gene, CDR1 is SGHTA and CDR2 is FQGNSA. V shed 5 bases, J shed 8 bases, and the junction held 15 bases outside the gene matches. DNA for the CDR3: TGTGCCAGCAGCCCGGGGACTACCGGTATGTTGGATGAGCAGTTCTTC. Translation gives CASSPGTTGMLDEQFF.

The V call is TRBV10-3, the J call TRBJ2-5, with no clear D. TRBJ2-7 matches the DNA end more closely, so the J call is doubtful. CDR3 length: 14 amino acids. Germline-derived CDR1 and CDR2 are ENHRY and SYGVKD. CDR3 in DNA: TGTGCCATCAGTGAAGACTCTATTTCCTACGAGCAGTACTTC. This sequence encodes CAISEDSISYEQYF.

This chain joins TRBV30 and TRBJ1-6; D not resolved. V lost 7 bases, J lost 0 bases, and 16 bases lay in between. This CDR3 contains 16 residues. Germline V gene data show CDR1 as GTSNPN and CDR2 as SVGIG (reference sequence). The CDR3 region has the DNA TGTGCCTACCCGCGGCCCCGGAGCTCCTATAATTCACCCCTCCACTTT. Amino acids: CAYPRPRSSYNSPLHF.

The gene calls are TRBV7-9 and TRBJ1-5; D is unclear. The CDR3 is 13 amino acids. V gave up 3 bases and J gave up 10 bases, with 13 bases separating them. The germline V gene encodes CDR1 SEHNR and CDR2 FQNEAQ (reference sequence). This CDR3 is CASSFEGIGPQHF. CDR3 DNA sequence: TGTGCCAGCAGCTTCGAGGGTATTGGACCCCAGCATTTT.